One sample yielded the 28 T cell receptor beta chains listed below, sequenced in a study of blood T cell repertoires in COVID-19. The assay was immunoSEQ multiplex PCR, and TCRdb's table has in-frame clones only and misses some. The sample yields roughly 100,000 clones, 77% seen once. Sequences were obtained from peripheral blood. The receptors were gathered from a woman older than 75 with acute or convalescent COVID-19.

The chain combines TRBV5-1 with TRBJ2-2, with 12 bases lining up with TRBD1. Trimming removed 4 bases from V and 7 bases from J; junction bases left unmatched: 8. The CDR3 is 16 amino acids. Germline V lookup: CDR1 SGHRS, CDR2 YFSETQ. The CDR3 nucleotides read TGCGCCAGCAGCCCGGGACAGGGGGCGGCCGGCGGGGAGCTGTTTTTT. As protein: CASSPGQGAAGGELFF.

The CDR3 is CASSINRVGDEQYF. CDR3 nucleotides: TGTGCCAGCAGCATCAACAGGGTTGGTGACGAGCAGTACTTC. The J gene is TRBJ2-7, the V gene TRBV7-2; weak D call: TRBD1 (6 bases). V was pared by 5 bases and J by 5 bases, with 16 bases between. The CDR3 is 14 residues long. The germline V gene has CDR1 SGHTA and CDR2 FQGNSA.

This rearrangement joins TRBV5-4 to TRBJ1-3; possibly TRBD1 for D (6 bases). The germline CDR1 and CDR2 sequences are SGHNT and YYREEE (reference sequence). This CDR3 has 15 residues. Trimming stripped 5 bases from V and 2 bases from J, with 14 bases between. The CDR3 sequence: CASRDPQGTGNTIYF. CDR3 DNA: TGTGCCAGCAGAGACCCACAGGGCACTGGAAACACCATATATTTT.

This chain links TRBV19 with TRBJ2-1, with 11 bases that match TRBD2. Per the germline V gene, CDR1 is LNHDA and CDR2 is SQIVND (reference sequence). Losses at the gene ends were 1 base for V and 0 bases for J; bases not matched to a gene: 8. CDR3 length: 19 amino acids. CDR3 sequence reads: CASSIGGTSGPSSYNEQFF. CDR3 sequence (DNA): TGTGCCAGTAGTATAGGGGGGACTAGCGGACCTAGCTCCTACAATGAGCAGTTCTTC.

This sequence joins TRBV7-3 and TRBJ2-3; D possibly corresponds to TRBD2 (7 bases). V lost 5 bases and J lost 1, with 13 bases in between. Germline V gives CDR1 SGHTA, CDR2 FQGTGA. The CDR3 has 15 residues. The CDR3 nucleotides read TGTGCCAGCAGCGAACAGGGAGGGGGCACAGATACGCAGTATTTT. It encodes CASSEQGGGTDTQYF.

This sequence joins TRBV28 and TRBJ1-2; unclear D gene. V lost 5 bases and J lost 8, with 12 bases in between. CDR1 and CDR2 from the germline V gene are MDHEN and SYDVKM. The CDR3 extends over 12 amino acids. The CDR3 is CASSQQPVGYTF. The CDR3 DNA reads TGTGCCAGCAGTCAACAGCCGGTCGGCTACACCTTC.

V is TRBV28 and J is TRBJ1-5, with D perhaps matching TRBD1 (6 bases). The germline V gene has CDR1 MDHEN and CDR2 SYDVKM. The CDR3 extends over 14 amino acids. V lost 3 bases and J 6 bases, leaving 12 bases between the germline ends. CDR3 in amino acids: CASSLRGAVQPQHF. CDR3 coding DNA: TGTGCCAGCAGTTTGCGGGGGGCGGTTCAGCCCCAGCATTTT. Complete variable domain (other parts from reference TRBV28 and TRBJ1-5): DVKVTQSSRYLVKRTGEKVFLECVQDMDHENMFWYRQDPGLGLRLIYFSYDVKMKEKGDIPEGYSVSREKKERFSLILESASTNQTSMYLCASSLRGAVQPQHFGDGTRLSIL.

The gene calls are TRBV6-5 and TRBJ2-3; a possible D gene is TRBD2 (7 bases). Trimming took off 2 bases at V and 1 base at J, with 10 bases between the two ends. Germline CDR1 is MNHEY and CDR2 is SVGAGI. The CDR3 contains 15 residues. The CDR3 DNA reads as TGTGCCAGCAGTTACACCGGGGGGCGCACAGATACGCAGTATTTT. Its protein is CASSYTGGRTDTQYF.

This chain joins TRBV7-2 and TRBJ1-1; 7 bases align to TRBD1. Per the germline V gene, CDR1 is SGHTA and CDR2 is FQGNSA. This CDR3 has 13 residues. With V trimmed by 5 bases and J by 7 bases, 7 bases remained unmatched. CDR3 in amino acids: CASSEDRDFEAFF. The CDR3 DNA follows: TGTGCCAGCAGCGAAGACAGGGATTTTGAAGCTTTCTTT.

CDR3 nucleotide sequence: TGTGCCTGGAATCTCGGCAGGAAATCCTTACCCCTCCACTTT. This codes for CAWNLGRKSLPLHF. The chain is built from TRBV30 and TRBJ1-6; no definite D call. V was shortened by 4 bases and J by 12 bases, with 19 bases between the two germline ends. The CDR3 is made up of 14 amino acids. Germline V gene lookup returns CDR1 GTSNPN and CDR2 SVGIG (reference sequence). The full variable domain, its missing parts supplied by reference TRBV30 and TRBJ1-6, is SQTIHQWPATLVQPVGSPLSLECTVEGTSNPNLYWYRQAAGRGLQLLFYSVGIGQISSEVPQNLSASRPQDRQFILSSKKLLLSDSGFYLCAWNLGRKSLPLHFGNGTRLTVT.

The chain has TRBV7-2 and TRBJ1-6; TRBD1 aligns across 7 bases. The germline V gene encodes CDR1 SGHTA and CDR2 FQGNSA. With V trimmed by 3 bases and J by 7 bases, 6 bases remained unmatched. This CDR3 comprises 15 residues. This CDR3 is CASSFGGGSNSPLHF. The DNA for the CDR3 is TGTGCCAGCAGCTTCGGAGGGGGCAGCAATTCACCCCTCCACTTT. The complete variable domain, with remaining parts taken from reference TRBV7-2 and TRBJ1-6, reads GAGVSQSPSNKVTEKGKDVELRCDPISGHTALYWYRQSLGQGLEFLIYFQGNSAPDKSGLPSDRFSAERTGGSVSTLTIQRTQQEDSAVYLCASSFGGGSNSPLHFGNGTRLTVT.

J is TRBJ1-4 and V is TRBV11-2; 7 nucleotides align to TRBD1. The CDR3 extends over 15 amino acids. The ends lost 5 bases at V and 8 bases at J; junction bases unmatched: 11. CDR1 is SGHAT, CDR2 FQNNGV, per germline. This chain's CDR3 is CASSIRQGLSEKLFF. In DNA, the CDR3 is TGTGCCAGCAGCATCCGACAGGGCCTAAGCGAAAAACTGTTTTTT.

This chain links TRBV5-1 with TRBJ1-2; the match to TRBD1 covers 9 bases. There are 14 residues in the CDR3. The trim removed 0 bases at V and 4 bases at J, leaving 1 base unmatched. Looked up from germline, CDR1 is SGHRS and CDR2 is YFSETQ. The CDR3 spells CASSLGDRAYGYTF. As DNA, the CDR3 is TGCGCCAGCAGCTTGGGGGACAGGGCCTATGGCTACACCTTC. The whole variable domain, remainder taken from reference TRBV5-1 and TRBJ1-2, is KAGVTQTPRYLIKTRGQQVTLSCSPISGHRSVSWYQQTPGQGLQFLFEYFSETQRNKGNFPGRFSGRQFSNSRSEMNVSTLELGDSALYLCASSLGDRAYGYTFGSGTRLTVV.

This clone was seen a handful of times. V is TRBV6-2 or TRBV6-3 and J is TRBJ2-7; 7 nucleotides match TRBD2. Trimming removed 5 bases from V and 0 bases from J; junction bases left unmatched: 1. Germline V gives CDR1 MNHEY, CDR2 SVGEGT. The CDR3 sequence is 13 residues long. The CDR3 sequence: CASSLAVSYEQYF. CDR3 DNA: TGTGCCAGCAGTCTAGCGGTCTCCTACGAGCAGTACTTC.

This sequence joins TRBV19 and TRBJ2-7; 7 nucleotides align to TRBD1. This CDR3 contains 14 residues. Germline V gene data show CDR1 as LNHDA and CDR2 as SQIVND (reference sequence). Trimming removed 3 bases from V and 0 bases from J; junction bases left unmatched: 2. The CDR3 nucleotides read TGTGCCAGTAGTATCGGACAGGTCTCCTACGAGCAGTACTTC. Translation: CASSIGQVSYEQYF.

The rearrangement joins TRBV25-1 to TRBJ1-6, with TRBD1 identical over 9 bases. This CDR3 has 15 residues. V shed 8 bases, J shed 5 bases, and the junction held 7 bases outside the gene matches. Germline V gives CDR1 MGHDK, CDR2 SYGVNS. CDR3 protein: CASSRGQGNNSPLHF. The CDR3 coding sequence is TGTGCCAGCTCCCGAGGACAGGGGAATAATTCACCCCTCCACTTT.

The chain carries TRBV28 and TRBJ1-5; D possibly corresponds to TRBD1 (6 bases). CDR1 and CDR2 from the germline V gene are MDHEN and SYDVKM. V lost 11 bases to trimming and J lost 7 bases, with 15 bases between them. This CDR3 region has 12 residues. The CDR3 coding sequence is TGTGCCGGAACAGGGAATGGGCAGCCCCAGCATTTT. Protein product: CAGTGNGQPQHF.

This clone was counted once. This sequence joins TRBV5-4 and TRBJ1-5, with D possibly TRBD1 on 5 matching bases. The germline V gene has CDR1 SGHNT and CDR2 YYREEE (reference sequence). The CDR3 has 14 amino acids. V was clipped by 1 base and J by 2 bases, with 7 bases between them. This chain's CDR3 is CASSLRGGNQPQHF. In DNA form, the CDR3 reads TGTGCCAGCAGCTTGCGGGGGGGCAATCAGCCCCAGCATTTT.

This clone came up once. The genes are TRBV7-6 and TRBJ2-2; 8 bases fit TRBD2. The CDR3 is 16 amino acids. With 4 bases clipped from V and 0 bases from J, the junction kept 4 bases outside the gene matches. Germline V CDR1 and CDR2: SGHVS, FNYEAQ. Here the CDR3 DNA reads TGTGCCAGCAGCTCTCAGACTAGCGCGAACACCGGGGAGCTGTTTTTT. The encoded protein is CASSSQTSANTGELFF.

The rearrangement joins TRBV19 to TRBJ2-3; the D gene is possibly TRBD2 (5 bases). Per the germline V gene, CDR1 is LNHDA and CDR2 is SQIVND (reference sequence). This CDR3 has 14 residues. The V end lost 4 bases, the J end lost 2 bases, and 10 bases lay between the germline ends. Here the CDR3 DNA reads TGTGCCAGTAGTAGGGTAGCGTCCACAGATACGCAGTATTTT. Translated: CASSRVASTDTQYF.

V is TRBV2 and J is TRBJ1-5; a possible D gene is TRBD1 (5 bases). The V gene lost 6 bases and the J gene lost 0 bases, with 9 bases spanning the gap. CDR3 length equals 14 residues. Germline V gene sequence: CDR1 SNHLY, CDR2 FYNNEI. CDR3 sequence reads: CASRSTVSNQPQHF. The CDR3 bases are TGTGCCAGCAGATCGACAGTTAGCAATCAGCCCCAGCATTTT. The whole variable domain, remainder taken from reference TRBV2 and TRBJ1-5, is EPEVTQTPSHQVTQMGQEVILRCVPISNHLYFYWYRQILGQKVEFLVSFYNNEISEKSEIFDDQFSVERPDGSNFTLKIRSTKLEDSAMYFCASRSTVSNQPQHFGDGTRLSIL.

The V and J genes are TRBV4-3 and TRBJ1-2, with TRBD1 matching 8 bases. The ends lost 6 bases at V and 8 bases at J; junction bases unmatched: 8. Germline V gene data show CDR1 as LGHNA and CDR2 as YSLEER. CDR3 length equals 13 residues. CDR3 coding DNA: TGCGCCAGCAGAGGTACAGGGGGATGGGGCTACACCTTC. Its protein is CASRGTGGWGYTF.

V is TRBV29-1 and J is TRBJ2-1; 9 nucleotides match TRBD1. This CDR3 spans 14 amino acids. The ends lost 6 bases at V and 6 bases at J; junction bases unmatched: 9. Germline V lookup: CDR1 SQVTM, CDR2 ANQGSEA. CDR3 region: CSVTPGTGRNEQFF. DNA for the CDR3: TGCAGCGTCACCCCGGGGACAGGGCGCAATGAGCAGTTCTTC.

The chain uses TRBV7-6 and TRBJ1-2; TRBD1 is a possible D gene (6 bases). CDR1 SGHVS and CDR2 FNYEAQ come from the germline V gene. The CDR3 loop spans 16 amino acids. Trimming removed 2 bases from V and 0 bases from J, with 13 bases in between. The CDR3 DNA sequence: TGTGCCAGCAGCTTACATGGACAGCAAGCTAACTATGGCTACACCTTC. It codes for CASSLHGQQANYGYTF.

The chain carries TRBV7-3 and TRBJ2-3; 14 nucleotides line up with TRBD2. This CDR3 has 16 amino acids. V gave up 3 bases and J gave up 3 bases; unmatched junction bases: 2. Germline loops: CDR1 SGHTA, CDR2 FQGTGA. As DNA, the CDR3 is TGTGCCAGCAGCTTGGGACTAGCGGGAGCAACAGATACGCAGTATTTT. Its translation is CASSLGLAGATDTQYF.

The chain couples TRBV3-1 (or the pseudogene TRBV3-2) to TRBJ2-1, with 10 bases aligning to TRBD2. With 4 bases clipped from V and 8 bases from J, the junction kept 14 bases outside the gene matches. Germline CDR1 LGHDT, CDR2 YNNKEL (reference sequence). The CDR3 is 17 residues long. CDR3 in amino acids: CASSPVGLSGRADEQFF. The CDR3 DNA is TGTGCCAGCAGCCCGGTCGGTTTGAGCGGGAGGGCCGATGAGCAGTTCTTC.

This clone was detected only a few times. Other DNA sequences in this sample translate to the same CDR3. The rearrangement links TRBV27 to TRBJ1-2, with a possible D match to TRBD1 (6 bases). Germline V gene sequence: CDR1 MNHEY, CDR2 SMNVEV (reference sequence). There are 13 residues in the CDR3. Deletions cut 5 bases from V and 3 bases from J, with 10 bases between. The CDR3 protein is CASSLQGDYGYTF. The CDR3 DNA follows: TGTGCCAGCAGTCTACAGGGTGACTATGGCTACACCTTC.

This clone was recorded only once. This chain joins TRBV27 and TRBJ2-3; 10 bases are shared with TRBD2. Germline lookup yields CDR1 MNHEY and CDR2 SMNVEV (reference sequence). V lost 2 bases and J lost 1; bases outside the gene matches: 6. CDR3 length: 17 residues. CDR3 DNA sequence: TGTGCCAGCAGTTTAGACCCTAGCGGGAGCGGCACAGATACGCAGTATTTT. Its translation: CASSLDPSGSGTDTQYF.